This T cell receptor (beta chain) was obtained from a study of tumor-infiltrating lymphocytes in primary liver carcinoma. Turning to the study itself: Surgeons treated the primary liver carcinoma of the patients by surgical resection.

Total RNA amounting to roughly 480 ng was the source from which TCR beta cDNA was made with a constant-region primer. Three nested multiplex PCR rounds of slightly modified ARM-PCR generated TCR beta libraries. The first two PCR rounds used TRBV1-TRBV30 forward primers with a C-beta reverse primer, roughly 11 cycles each. MiXCR, run by TCRdb on the multiplex PCR reads, gives a single entry per CDR3 protein. The profile shows fewer than 400,000 distinct CDR3 sequences, approximately 65% of them singletons. Unsorted whole blood yielded the blood RNA, and germline DNA was also extracted. Notes on the study in general: Researchers did not compare CD4+ and CD8+ repertoires, as samples were bulk unsorted.

Concerning this clonotype: The antigen is not known. Sequence at one end of the junction differs from germline and may be a read error.

Germline V gives CDR1 SGHDN, CDR2 FVKESK. This CDR3 region has 16 residues. The sequence derives from a man aged 40-49 years with primary liver carcinoma and hepatitis B virus infection. The chain joins TRBV14 to TRBJ1-6, with unresolved D. The sample comprised peripheral blood. CDR3 in DNA: TGTGCCATCAGCCAAGATGTCGGGGTATCTAATTCACCCCTCCACTTT. Protein: CAISQDVGVSNSPLHF. The whole variable domain, remainder taken from reference TRBV14 and TRBJ1-6, is EAGVTQFPSHSVIEKGQTVTLRCDPISGHDNLYWYRRVMGKEIKFLLHFVKESKQDESGMPNNRFLAERTGGTYSTLKVQPAELEDSGVYFCAISQDVGVSNSPLHFGNGTRLTVT.